This passage covers 30 T cell receptor beta chains from one sample sequenced in a study of cytomegalovirus exposure and HLA in healthy donors (dated by TCRdb to about 2017). The receptor library was made with the immunoSEQ multiplex PCR assay. A mixture of 60 forward primers for TCR Vbeta segments and 13 reverse primers for TCR Jbeta segments was used in the multiplex PCR. Sourced from immuneACCESS, this table was stored by TCRdb with only in-frame sequences that have V and J called. A share of the clones is absent; for the studies checked, an unresolved V gene accounts for under half, and the remainder has no known explanation. In this sample the table shows roughly 150,000 clones, around 77% of which occur a single time. The ten largest clones take up roughly 0.99% of the sample. Input material: PBMCs. The receptors here all came from a woman aged 40 to 50 in good health and CMV-seronegative.

This sequence joins TRBV19 and TRBJ2-1, with 11 bases matching TRBD2. Germline V gene sequence: CDR1 LNHDA, CDR2 SQIVND (reference sequence). The ends lost 1 base at V and 4 bases at J; junction bases unmatched: 3. This CDR3 region has 16 residues. CDR3 DNA sequence: TGTGCCAGTAGTATAGCCGGGACTAGCGGATACAATGAGCAGTTCTTC. Translated, it gives CASSIAGTSGYNEQFF. Full variable domain (outside the CDR3, taken from reference TRBV19 and TRBJ2-1): DGGITQSPKYLFRKEGQNVTLSCEQNLNHDAMYWYRQDPGQGLRLIYYSQIVNDFQKGDIAEGYSVSREKKESFPLTVTSAQKNPTAFYLCASSIAGTSGYNEQFFGPGTRLTVL.

Comments on this clone: Other DNA sequences in the sample encode the same CDR3. The chain is built from TRBV13 and TRBJ2-7, with D possibly TRBD1 on 6 matching bases. The V end lost 5 bases, the J end lost 5 bases, and 10 bases lay between the germline ends. The length of the CDR3 is 12 residues. Germline V gives CDR1 PRHDT, CDR2 FYEKMQ (reference sequence). This chain's CDR3 is CASSPEGDEQYF. The CDR3 bases are TGTGCCAGCAGCCCCGAGGGGGACGAGCAGTACTTC.

CDR3 amino acids: CASSTSSYETQYF. The DNA for the CDR3 is TGTGCCAGCAGTACTAGTAGTTACGAGACCCAGTACTTC. The V and J genes are TRBV2 and TRBJ2-5, with TRBD2 as a possible D gene (5 bases). Germline-derived CDR1 and CDR2 are SNHLY and FYNNEI. With 5 bases removed from V and 5 bases from J, the gap between germline ends came to 12 bases. CDR3 size: 13 residues.

The chain combines TRBV4-2 with TRBJ2-1; 10 positions match TRBD2. The length of the CDR3 is 17 residues. CDR1 is LGHNA, CDR2 YNFKEQ, per germline. Trimming at V came to 0 bases and at J to 8 bases, leaving 10 bases not matched to a gene. In DNA, the CDR3 is TGTGCCAGCAGCCAAGATAGGTTAGCGGGAGGCGGGGATGAGCAGTTCTTC. It specifies CASSQDRLAGGGDEQFF.

The V gene is TRBV18, the J gene TRBJ2-7; D possibly corresponds to TRBD2 (6 bases). V was shortened by 3 bases and J by 1 base, with 13 bases between the two germline ends. This CDR3 spans 15 amino acids. Germline V lookup: CDR1 KGHSH, CDR2 LQKENI. The CDR3 spells CASSPGTGGSYEQYF. The CDR3 DNA follows: TGTGCCAGCTCACCCGGGACTGGAGGTTCCTACGAGCAGTACTTC.

The CDR3 coding sequence is TGTGCCAGCAATTCCCACCGCGACACCAACACCGGGGAGCTGTTTTTT. Its protein product is CASNSHRDTNTGELFF. The J gene is TRBJ2-2, the V gene TRBV7-9; no definite D call. From germline, CDR1 is SEHNR and CDR2 FQNEAQ (reference sequence). The CDR3 is made up of 16 amino acids. Trimming shortened V by 7 bases and J by 2 bases, and 17 bases separated the two germline ends.

This chain links TRBV5-1 with TRBJ1-1; TRBD1 agrees at 7 bases. Looked up from germline, CDR1 is SGHRS and CDR2 is YFSETQ. J lost 4 bases, V lost 4 bases, and 4 bases had no gene match. This CDR3 has 13 residues. The CDR3 coding sequence is TGCGCCAGCAGCGGACAGGCCCTCACTGAAGCTTTCTTT. It specifies CASSGQALTEAFF.

The chain has TRBV5-1 and TRBJ1-4; TRBD1 might be the D (6 bases). The germline V and J ends were trimmed by 4 bases and 2 bases, with 12 bases remaining between them. Germline V lookup: CDR1 SGHRS, CDR2 YFSETQ. This CDR3 contains 15 residues. The CDR3 spells CASSVQGLTNEKLFF. CDR3 nucleotide sequence: TGCGCCAGCAGCGTACAGGGATTGACTAATGAAAAACTGTTTTTT.

The chain couples TRBV13 to TRBJ2-3; maybe TRBD2 (5 bases). The V gene's germline CDR1 is PRHDT and CDR2 FYEKMQ (reference sequence). Deletions cut 0 bases from V and 0 bases from J, with 19 bases between. This CDR3 spans 19 amino acids. The CDR3 protein is CASSLGVPGLQGSTDTQYF. Written as DNA, the CDR3 is TGTGCCAGCAGCTTAGGGGTTCCAGGACTCCAAGGGAGCACAGATACGCAGTATTTT.

In regard to this clone: The same CDR3 arises from other DNA sequences in this sample as well. This chain connects TRBV29-1 to TRBJ2-3, with 7 nucleotides matching TRBD1. The CDR3 is 13 residues long. Trimming removed 3 bases from V and 0 bases from J; junction bases left unmatched: 0. Germline CDR1 and CDR2: SQVTM and ANQGSEA. CDR3 residues: CSVEGQSTDTQYF. CDR3 nucleotide sequence: TGCAGCGTTGAGGGACAGAGCACAGATACGCAGTATTTT.

The chain links TRBV6-1 to TRBJ1-1; D not certain. The CDR3 loop spans 14 amino acids. The V end lost 2 bases, the J end lost 0 bases, and 7 bases lay between the germline ends. Germline V gives CDR1 MNHNS, CDR2 SASEGT. The CDR3 region has the DNA TGTGCCAGCAGTGAACAGGCGTTGAACACTGAAGCTTTCTTT. This sequence encodes CASSEQALNTEAFF.

V gene TRBV6-1 combines with J gene TRBJ2-7; perhaps TRBD1 as D (5 bases). Per germline, CDR1 MNHNS and CDR2 SASEGT. The CDR3 runs 15 residues. V was trimmed by 3 bases and J by 2 bases, leaving 14 bases between them. Here the CDR3 DNA reads TGTGCCAGCAGTGAGGGCTCCCACAGGACCTACGAGCAGTACTTC. It is translated as CASSEGSHRTYEQYF.

The chain links TRBV11-3 to TRBJ2-1; D is perhaps TRBD2 (6 bases). Germline V CDR1 and CDR2: SGHNT, YENEEA. The V gene lost 0 bases and the J gene lost 13 bases, with 13 bases spanning the gap. This CDR3 is built from 13 residues. The CDR3 spells CASSLDGTSEQFF. The CDR3 DNA follows: TGTGCCAGCAGCTTAGATGGGACTTCGGAACAGTTCTTC. Filled out from reference TRBV11-3 and TRBJ2-1, the complete variable domain reads EAGVVQSPRYKIIEKKQPVAFWCNPISGHNTLYWYLQNLGQGPELLIRYENEEAVDDSQLPKDRFSAERLKGVDSTLKIQPAELGDSAVYLCASSLDGTSEQFFGPGTRLTVL.

This chain joins TRBV28 and TRBJ1-2; TRBD1 matches 8 bases. There are 12 residues in the CDR3. Germline CDR1 reads MDHEN; CDR2 reads SYDVKM. The V segment lost 7 bases and the J segment 7 bases; nucleotides outside the gene matches: 5. The CDR3 DNA reads TGTGCCAGCATCGGAGACAGGGGTGGCTACACCTTC. Translated, it gives CASIGDRGGYTF.

This chain joins TRBV2 and TRBJ2-7; 11 bases match TRBD2. The ends lost 6 bases at V and 3 bases at J; junction bases unmatched: 4. CDR1 is SNHLY, CDR2 FYNNEI, per germline. CDR3 length equals 14 residues. CDR3 in DNA: TGTGCCAGCAGGGCGGGACTAGCGGTCTACGAGCAGTACTTC. It codes for CASRAGLAVYEQYF.

The chain couples TRBV10-3 to TRBJ2-2, with D possibly TRBD2 on 5 matching bases. Germline loops: CDR1 ENHRY, CDR2 SYGVKD. The CDR3 runs 12 residues. Trimming pared 2 bases from V and 9 bases from J, leaving 7 bases between. In DNA, the CDR3 is TGTGCCATCAGTGAGGCGGGCCGGGAGCTGTTTTTT. Protein sequence: CAISEAGRELFF.

The DNA of the CDR3 is TGTGCCAGCGGGGGGGGCTCACAGAACACTGAAGCTTTCTTT. This codes for CASGGGSQNTEAFF. The chain uses TRBV9 and TRBJ1-1; D is possibly TRBD1 (6 bases). This CDR3 has 14 residues. With 7 bases removed from V and 1 base from J, the gap between germline ends came to 14 bases. Germline V CDR1 and CDR2: SGDLS, YYNGEE. Drawing the rest from reference TRBV9 and TRBJ1-1, the complete variable domain is DSGVTQTPKHLITATGQRVTLRCSPRSGDLSVYWYQQSLDQGLQFLIQYYNGEERAKGNILERFSAQQFPDLHSELNLSSLELGDSALYFCASGGGSQNTEAFFGQGTRLTVV.

The chain recombines TRBV28 with TRBJ1-2, with TRBD1 matching over 8 bases. V lost 7 bases, J lost 9 bases, and 10 bases stayed unmatched. CDR3 length equals 13 residues. CDR1 and CDR2 (germline): MDHEN, SYDVKM. The CDR3 sequence: CASIGQGGSSYTF. Written as DNA, the CDR3 is TGTGCCAGCATAGGACAGGGAGGATCAAGCTACACCTTC.

The rearrangement uses TRBV7-3 and TRBJ2-7; TRBD2 matches at 8 bases. V lost 2 bases, J lost 7 bases, and 4 bases stayed unmatched. This CDR3 is 13 amino acids long. Germline CDR1 is SGHTA and CDR2 is FQGTGA. The CDR3 DNA reads TGTGCCAGCAGCTTAGGACGGGAGGGGGAGCAGTACTTC. It yields the protein CASSLGREGEQYF.

The rearrangement joins TRBV5-1 to TRBJ1-1; D is unresolved. In germline, CDR1 is SGHRS, CDR2 YFSETQ. Trimming stripped 10 bases from V and 1 base from J, with 14 bases between. The CDR3 is 13 amino acids. CDR3 nucleotides: TGCGCCTCCCAGACGGAGGGGAACACTGAAGCTTTCTTT. Protein sequence: CASQTEGNTEAFF. Based on the CDR3 plus reference TRBV5-1 and TRBJ1-1, the full variable domain is KAGVTQTPRYLIKTRGQQVTLSCSPISGHRSVSWYQQTPGQGLQFLFEYFSETQRNKGNFPGRFSGRQFSNSRSEMNVSTLELGDSALYLCASQTEGNTEAFFGQGTRLTVV.

The chain links TRBV2 to TRBJ1-2; D not resolved. Per germline, CDR1 SNHLY and CDR2 FYNNEI. The CDR3 consists of 14 residues. V was clipped by 1 base and J by 4 bases, with 10 bases between them. DNA for the CDR3: TGTGCCAGCAGTGAAGAGAGTCAGCGCTATGGCTACACCTTC. Its translation is CASSEESQRYGYTF.

The genes are TRBV5-8 and TRBJ1-2; 7 nucleotides match TRBD1. Germline-derived CDR1 and CDR2 are SGHTS and YDEGEE. Losses at the gene ends were 1 base for V and 0 bases for J; bases not matched to a gene: 9. The CDR3 is made up of 17 amino acids. The CDR3 region has the DNA TGTGCCAGCAGCTTGTCACAGGGGTTCGACACTAACTATGGCTACACCTTC. Its protein is CASSLSQGFDTNYGYTF.

The DNA for the CDR3 is TGCGCCAGCAGCTTGAGAAGGACTAGCGGGAGGGGCTCGGGCACAGATACGCAGTATTTT. Translated, it gives CASSLRRTSGRGSGTDTQYF. This chain links TRBV5-1 with TRBJ2-3; 15 nucleotides agree with TRBD2. In germline, CDR1 is SGHRS, CDR2 YFSETQ. V gave up 1 base and J gave up 1 base; unmatched junction bases: 10. CDR3 length equals 20 residues.

The chain links TRBV29-1 to TRBJ2-7; TRBD1 aligns across 7 bases. The CDR3 extends over 13 amino acids. CDR1 and CDR2 (germline): SQVTM, ANQGSEA. Unmatched junction bases numbered 5, after V lost 3 bases and J lost 3 bases. The CDR3 reads CSVEDRDSYEQYF. CDR3 nucleotide sequence: TGCAGCGTTGAGGACCGGGACAGCTACGAGCAGTACTTC.

This clone was counted only a few times. The chain is built from TRBV2 and TRBJ2-3, with D perhaps TRBD1 (5 bases). From germline, CDR1 is SNHLY and CDR2 FYNNEI. Deletions cut 5 bases from V and 2 bases from J, with 14 bases between. The CDR3 runs 15 residues. CDR3 nucleotides: TGTGCCAGCAGTAAAACATGGACACTCACAGATACGCAGTATTTT. Amino acid sequence: CASSKTWTLTDTQYF.

The rearrangement links TRBV11-2 to TRBJ2-7; tentatively, D is TRBD2 (5 bases). Germline CDR1 is SGHAT and CDR2 is FQNNGV. Trimming took 1 base from V and 3 from J, leaving 13 bases between them. The CDR3 consists of 15 residues. Here the CDR3 reads CASSLVLRDGYEQYF. CDR3 coding DNA: TGTGCCAGCAGCTTAGTATTACGGGATGGCTACGAGCAGTACTTC. The full variable domain, completed using reference TRBV11-2 and TRBJ2-7, is EAGVAQSPRYKIIEKRQSVAFWCNPISGHATLYWYQQILGQGPKLLIQFQNNGVVDDSQLPKDRFSAERLKGVDSTLKIQPAKLEDSAVYLCASSLVLRDGYEQYFGPGTRLTVT.

The chain uses TRBV7-3 and TRBJ2-3; 8 bases map to TRBD2. Germline-derived CDR1 and CDR2 are SGHTA and FQGTGA. Trimming cost V 0 bases and J 5 bases; bases outside gene matches: 10. The CDR3 runs to 17 residues. CDR3 residues: CASSLTTNSGTGDTQYF. The CDR3 DNA reads TGTGCCAGCAGCTTAACGACCAATAGCGGGACGGGAGATACGCAGTATTTT.

The V gene is TRBV20-1, the J gene TRBJ1-2; no clear D gene. V was shortened by 6 bases and J by 7 bases, with 12 bases between the two germline ends. The CDR3 is 11 amino acids. Germline V gives CDR1 DFQATT, CDR2 SNEGSKA (reference sequence). CDR3 sequence: CSAPNPGGYTF. CDR3 bases: TGCAGTGCCCCTAATCCGGGTGGCTACACCTTC.

The rearrangement uses TRBV28 and TRBJ2-7; TRBD2 matches 10 bases. The CDR3 length is 15 residues. Germline CDR1 reads MDHEN; CDR2 reads SYDVKM. Trimming at V came to 2 bases and at J to 6 bases, leaving 7 bases not matched to a gene. The CDR3 here is CASSLLAGAFAEQYF. CDR3 DNA sequence: TGTGCCAGCAGTTTACTAGCGGGAGCGTTTGCCGAGCAGTACTTC.

This clone appeared a single time. The rearrangement uses TRBV10-3 and TRBJ2-2, with TRBD2 as a possible D gene (5 bases). Germline values: CDR1 ENHRY, CDR2 SYGVKD. The CDR3 has 17 amino acids. V was cut by 7 bases and J by 1 base, with 19 bases left in between. CDR3 amino acids: CAIKPGSGSENTGELFF. The DNA for the CDR3 is TGTGCCATCAAACCCGGGTCGGGTAGCGAGAACACCGGGGAGCTGTTTTTT.